In this sample, the clone carrying this T cell receptor beta chain turned up once. Its antigen remains unidentified. The CDR3 runs to 16 residues. The V gene's germline CDR1 is KGHSH and CDR2 LQKENI. V gave up 3 bases and J gave up 0 bases; unmatched junction bases: 4. A quantity of about 0.5 to 1 ug RNA underwent reverse transcription using random hexamers. Coverage of TCR beta CDR3 amplification by immunoSEQ multiplex PCR extended to 54 Vbeta and 13 Jbeta. TCRdb reanalysed the immunoSEQ multiplex PCR reads using MiXCR and keeps one entry per CDR3 protein. The table has about 57,000 distinct CDR3 sequences, about 92% seen once. The record originates from a study of CD8 T cells in Susac syndrome. Findings and caveats of the study: The TCR sequencing and HLA analysis in the study involved a relatively small number of individuals, as the study acknowledged.

High-throughput TCR beta sequencing covered peripheral CD8+ and CD4+ T cells. V usage is TRBV18 and J usage is TRBJ1-3; 8 nucleotides align to TRBD1. Specimen: CD8+ T cells from PBMCs. The TCR comes from a human donor with multiple sclerosis. As DNA, the CDR3 is TGTGCCAGCTCACCTCCGGACAGGGACTCTGGAAACACCATATATTTT. It is translated as CASSPPDRDSGNTIYF. Filled out from reference TRBV18 and TRBJ1-3, the complete variable domain reads NAGVMQNPRHLVRRRGQEARLRCSPMKGHSHVYWYRQLPEEGLKFMVYLQKENIIDESGMPKERFSAEFPKEGPSILRIQQVVRGDSAAYFCASSPPDRDSGNTIYFGEGSWLTVV.